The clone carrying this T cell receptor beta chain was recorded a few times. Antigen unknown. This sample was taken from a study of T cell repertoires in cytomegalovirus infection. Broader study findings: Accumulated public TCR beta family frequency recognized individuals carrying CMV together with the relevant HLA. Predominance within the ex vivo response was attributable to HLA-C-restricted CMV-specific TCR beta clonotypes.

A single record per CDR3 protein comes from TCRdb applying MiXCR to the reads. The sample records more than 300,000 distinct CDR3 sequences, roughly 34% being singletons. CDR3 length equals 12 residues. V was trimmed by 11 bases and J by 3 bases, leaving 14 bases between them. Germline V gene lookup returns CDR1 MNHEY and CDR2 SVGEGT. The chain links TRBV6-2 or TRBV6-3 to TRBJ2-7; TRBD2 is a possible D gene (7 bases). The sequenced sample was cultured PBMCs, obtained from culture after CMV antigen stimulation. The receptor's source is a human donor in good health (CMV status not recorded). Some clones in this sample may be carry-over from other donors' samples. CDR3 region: CAAWGGDYEQYF. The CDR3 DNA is TGTGCCGCCTGGGGGGGCGACTACGAGCAGTACTTC.